These T cell receptor beta chains were read from a single sample in a study of monozygotic twins with inflammatory bowel disease. From the 5' RACE reads, TCRdb lists one entry per CDR3 protein and no DNA. This table lists approximately 400,000 distinct CDR3 sequences. The sample comprised blood. These receptor sequences come from a human donor with ulcerative colitis or Crohn's disease, or a healthy co-twin of an affected twin (not recorded which). The CDR3 runs from the conserved cysteine through the conserved F or W.

j_call cdr3_length v_call cdr3_aa
TRBJ2-5 13 TRBV27 CASSAGGVRAQYF
TRBJ1-1 15 TRBV7-3 CASSPRTGGLTEAFF
TRBJ1-1 14 TRBV4-2 CASSQDRSLGGAFF
TRBJ1-3 18 TRBV6-5 CASSYGEYRGLTGNTIYF
TRBJ2-2 16 TRBV4-3 CASSQDMRDGTGELFF
TRBJ1-3 14 TRBV18 CASSPIRSGNTIYF
TRBJ2-5 15 TRBV9 CASSPRLAGAETQYF
TRBJ2-7 13 TRBV29-1 CSVEEGSTYEQYF
TRBJ2-4 17 TRBV6-1 CAIRDSTIVLAKNIQYF
TRBJ1-5 14 TRBV20-1 CSARDRTGIQPQHF
TRBJ2-1 18 TRBV5-4 CASSLNLGRGDSYNEQFF
TRBJ1-6 13 TRBV7-3 CASSFSDYSPLHF
TRBJ2-5 18 TRBV14 CASSQDYIAGGLQETQYF
TRBJ1-2 13 TRBV7-9 CASSTTGVYGYTF
TRBJ2-7 14 TRBV11-2 CASSSPRDSYEQYF
TRBJ2-2 14 TRBV30 CAWSEPATTGELFF
TRBJ1-6 15 TRBV12-3/TRBV12-4 CASTQGLTYNSPLHF
TRBJ1-2 14 TRBV20-1 CSASGSRDLSGYTF
TRBJ2-2 17 TRBV27 CASSLVRGVVNTGELFF
TRBJ1-5 12 TRBV6-2/TRBV6-3 CASSYGGQPQHF
TRBJ1-1 13 TRBV5-1 CASSPDGNTEAFF
TRBJ2-7 13 TRBV7-7 CASSLDLRDEQYF
TRBJ2-7 17 TRBV6-2/TRBV6-3 CASSYDRRDYTSHEQYF
TRBJ2-1 11 TRBV11-2 CASSLVSEQFF
TRBJ1-5 14 TRBV5-1 CASSLDGGYQPQHF
TRBJ2-5 12 TRBV20-1 CSARVPTETQYF
TRBJ1-2 14 TRBV4-1 CASSQGDRDYGYTF
TRBJ1-2 12 TRBV12-3/TRBV12-4 CASSLESRGYTF
TRBJ2-7 16 TRBV4-1 CASSHRGGDSSYEQYF
TRBJ1-5 15 TRBV3-1 CASSQDRGRGQPQHF
TRBJ1-4 19 TRBV12-3/TRBV12-4 CASSSGYPVPLKFNEKLFF
TRBJ2-3 14 TRBV25-1 CASSDSSGADTQYF
TRBJ1-6 13 TRBV2 CASYDRGNSPLHF
TRBJ2-4 16 TRBV5-4 CASSRNREIAKNIQYF
TRBJ2-3 14 TRBV5-1 CASSLGVGRDTQYF
TRBJ1-1 13 TRBV20-1 CSASQGSDTEAFF
TRBJ2-7 14 TRBV25-1 CASSDLLRPYEQYF
TRBJ1-6 14 TRBV6-6 CASSYSGIGSPLHF
TRBJ2-2 14 TRBV11-3 CASSFQLEGGELFF
TRBJ2-6 12 TRBV30 CAWGPGANVLTF
TRBJ2-1 15 TRBV27 CASSFNGLVYNEQFF
TRBJ1-6 19 TRBV3-1 CASSQDVNRAFSYNSPLHF
TRBJ1-5 15 TRBV18 CASSARSGVEQPQHF
TRBJ1-1 15 TRBV14 CASSQNPVMNTEAFF
TRBJ1-6 15 TRBV12-3/TRBV12-4 CASSELTLNNSPLHF
TRBJ2-6 16 TRBV7-2 CASSLGLGLGANVLTF
TRBJ2-3 13 TRBV7-2 CASSPQSGDTQYF
TRBJ2-3 17 TRBV5-1 CASSYSPNRGATDTQYF
TRBJ2-3 15 TRBV5-1 CASSFAGAYTDTQYF
TRBJ2-2 16 TRBV27 CASSLYLPQGAGELFF
TRBJ2-3 13 TRBV4-3 CASSRAITDTQYF
TRBJ2-2 17 TRBV5-6 CASSLLAGRWNTGELFF
TRBJ2-1 15 TRBV18 CASSLIGYSYNEQFF